What follows are 14 T cell receptor beta chains derived from one specimen sequenced in a study of OX40 agonist ivuxolimab in advanced cancers. Assay used: immunoSEQ multiplex PCR; TCRdb lists only in-frame clones, some missing. This table has about 80,000 clones, about 93% appearing once. The source material was CD4+ or CD8+ T cells sorted from blood, sampled in a trial of the OX40 agonist ivuxolimab. These receptors were obtained from an adult with an advanced solid tumor such as melanoma, head and neck, liver or kidney cancer.

This chain joins TRBV14 and TRBJ1-2; the D gene is possibly TRBD1 (6 bases). Germline CDR1 is SGHDN and CDR2 is FVKESK. V gave up 4 bases and J gave up 2 bases, with 11 bases separating them. The CDR3 spans 14 residues. Here the CDR3 DNA reads TGTGCCAGCAGCCTAATGACAGGAAACTATGGCTACACCTTC. Amino acid sequence: CASSLMTGNYGYTF.

This chain connects TRBV7-2 to TRBJ2-7; no firm D call. CDR1 is SGHTA, CDR2 FQGNSA, per germline. The CDR3 has 14 residues. Trimming pared 5 bases from V and 0 bases from J, leaving 11 bases between. For the CDR3, the DNA is TGTGCCAGCAGCCCTAGGACCCTCTCCTACGAGCAGTACTTC. Translated, it gives CASSPRTLSYEQYF.

This clone has more than one count but fewer than ten. The rearrangement links TRBV9 to TRBJ1-2, with D perhaps matching TRBD1 (5 bases). The V end was cut by 4 bases, the J end by 0 bases, with 16 bases between. Germline CDR1 is SGDLS and CDR2 is YYNGEE. This CDR3 region has 16 residues. This chain's CDR3 is CASSPALGVTNYGYTF. The CDR3, as DNA: TGTGCCAGCAGCCCTGCGTTGGGGGTTACTAACTATGGCTACACCTTC. Supplemented by reference TRBV9 and TRBJ1-2, the full variable domain reads DSGVTQTPKHLITATGQRVTLRCSPRSGDLSVYWYQQSLDQGLQFLIQYYNGEERAKGNILERFSAQQFPDLHSELNLSSLELGDSALYFCASSPALGVTNYGYTFGSGTRLTVV.

This sequence joins TRBV9 and TRBJ1-1, with D maybe TRBD1 (6 bases). The CDR3 has 13 amino acids. Germline values: CDR1 SGDLS, CDR2 YYNGEE. V was pared by 4 bases and J by 1 base, with 8 bases between. CDR3 DNA sequence: TGTGCCAGCAGCCTGGACAGGAACACTGAAGCTTTCTTT. This encodes CASSLDRNTEAFF.

The rearrangement uses TRBV7-8 and TRBJ2-3; D possibly corresponds to TRBD2 (5 bases). V was pared by 5 bases and J by 0 bases, with 12 bases between. The CDR3 totals 15 residues. Germline-derived CDR1 and CDR2 are SGHVS and FQNEAQ. The DNA of the CDR3 is TGTGCCAGCAGCCCGCTAGCAGTTAGCACAGATACGCAGTATTTT. It specifies CASSPLAVSTDTQYF.

V usage is TRBV28 and J usage is TRBJ1-6; no definite D call. From germline, CDR1 is MDHEN and CDR2 SYDVKM. V lost 8 bases and J 2 bases, leaving 7 bases between the germline ends. The CDR3 is made up of 13 amino acids. Written as DNA, the CDR3 is TGTGCCAGCCAACGGACCTATAATTCACCCCTCCACTTT. Translated, it gives CASQRTYNSPLHF.

The CDR3 sequence is CASSKQTGGSTEAFF. The CDR3 region has the DNA TGTGCCAGCAGCAAACAGACGGGGGGAAGCACTGAAGCTTTCTTT. This sequence joins TRBV7-2 and TRBJ1-1; D might be TRBD1 (5 bases). Germline V gives CDR1 SGHTA, CDR2 FQGNSA. The CDR3 runs 15 residues. V dropped 5 bases and J dropped 4 bases, with 17 bases sitting between them.

The chain combines TRBV28 with TRBJ1-4; 7 nucleotides match TRBD1. The CDR3 is 15 residues long. CDR1 MDHEN and CDR2 SYDVKM come from the germline V gene. The ends lost 6 bases at V and 1 base at J; junction bases unmatched: 5. CDR3 DNA sequence: TGTGCCAGCAGGCTCCAGGGGGGAACTAATGAAAAACTGTTTTTT. Translating it yields CASRLQGGTNEKLFF.

The rearrangement uses TRBV5-1 and TRBJ2-7; weak D call: TRBD2 (5 bases). V gave up 1 base and J gave up 2 bases, with 16 bases separating them. The germline gives CDR1 SGHRS, CDR2 YFSETQ. CDR3 length equals 16 residues. CDR3 residues: CASSLTHIPRAYEQYF. The CDR3 DNA reads as TGCGCCAGCAGCTTGACCCACATACCGAGGGCCTACGAGCAGTACTTC.

This chain links TRBV2 with TRBJ1-1; D not certain. Germline V lookup: CDR1 SNHLY, CDR2 FYNNEI. With 2 bases removed from V and 8 bases from J, the gap between germline ends came to 6 bases. CDR3 length: 11 residues. CDR3 in amino acids: CASSETVEAFF. The CDR3 DNA sequence: TGTGCCAGCAGTGAAACGGTAGAAGCTTTCTTT.

The gene calls are TRBV5-1 and TRBJ2-5; a possible D gene is TRBD2 (6 bases). CDR1 SGHRS and CDR2 YFSETQ come from the germline V gene. This CDR3 region has 15 residues. Trimming took 4 bases from V and 3 from J, leaving 16 bases between them. The CDR3 sequence is CASSTDGTAEETQYF. The DNA of the CDR3 is TGCGCCAGCAGCACTGACGGGACTGCCGAAGAGACCCAGTACTTC. The entire variable domain, with the rest obtained from reference TRBV5-1 and TRBJ2-5, is as follows: KAGVTQTPRYLIKTRGQQVTLSCSPISGHRSVSWYQQTPGQGLQFLFEYFSETQRNKGNFPGRFSGRQFSNSRSEMNVSTLELGDSALYLCASSTDGTAEETQYFGPGTRLLVL.

The chain is built from TRBV7-2 and TRBJ2-2, with 8 bases lining up with TRBD1. CDR1 is SGHTA and CDR2 is FQGNSA in the germline V gene. CDR3 length: 18 residues. V lost 2 bases, J lost 6 bases, and 14 bases stayed unmatched. CDR3 loop: CASSLNQGQGARSGELFF. The CDR3 region has the DNA TGTGCCAGCAGCTTAAACCAGGGTCAGGGGGCTAGGTCCGGGGAGCTGTTTTTT.

The chain joins TRBV29-1 to TRBJ2-4, with 9 bases fitting TRBD1. Germline loops: CDR1 SQVTM, CDR2 ANQGSEA. V lost 2 bases, J lost 1 base, and 6 bases stayed unmatched. The CDR3 is 16 amino acids. The CDR3 DNA is TGCAGCGTTGAAACGGTACAGGGGGCCGCCAAAAACATTCAGTACTTC. Translation: CSVETVQGAAKNIQYF.

J is TRBJ2-7 and V is TRBV14, with 9 bases fitting TRBD1. The V gene end was trimmed by 5 bases and the J gene end by 2 bases; junction bases not matched to a gene: 7. Germline CDR1 SGHDN, CDR2 FVKESK. CDR3 length: 15 amino acids. The CDR3 loop is CASSAQGAMAYEQYF. The CDR3 DNA is TGTGCCAGCAGCGCACAGGGGGCGATGGCCTACGAGCAGTACTTC.